The present T cell receptor (beta chain) was sequenced within a study of blood T cells in healthy people across ages. Study context: The capture of about one barcoded beta molecule per two T cells was achieved by template switching. Notes on the study in general: Long-lived donors carried more naive CD4+ cells and greater diversity than aged donors.

Investigators took around 11 milliliters of peripheral blood from every donor. Details on this clonotype: Its target is unknown.

Together with a sample-barcoded 5' primer, a J-beta primer mix was included in a second PCR lasting about 6 to 11 cycles. Each CDR3 protein gets one entry after TCRdb re-called the 5' RACE reads with MiXCR. This sample has approximately 850,000 distinct CDR3 sequences, with under 45% found just once. Trimming removed 6 bases at V and 4 bases at J, with 6 bases between. The length of the CDR3 is 12 residues. CDR1 is MNHNS, CDR2 SASEGT, per germline. The clonotype originates from a man aged 60 to 75 in good health. This sequence joins TRBV6-1 and TRBJ1-4; D is possibly TRBD1 (6 bases). Input material: blood. The CDR3 DNA is TGTGCCAGCAGGGACAGTAATGAAAAACTGTTTTTT. This sequence encodes CASRDSNEKLFF.